A selection of T cell receptor beta chains follows, all from one sample in a study of blood T cell repertoires in COVID-19. Only in-frame clones appear in the TCRdb table, and some are missing; sequencing was by immunoSEQ multiplex PCR. This table holds approximately 260,000 clones, around 90% found once. The sample taken for sequencing was PBMCs or T cells enriched from blood (not recorded which). The receptors come from a woman aged 25 to 45 with acute COVID-19. Both conserved end residues are part of each CDR3. Each record gives: CDR3 length, clone size, D gene, V gene, J gene, CDR3 DNA, CDR3 protein. The D gene is left open where the match is weak. Some rows mark clone size as missing; the rest say once, few, many or name a class of expanded clone.

>14|NA|TRBD1|TRBV5-1|TRBJ1-4
TGCGCCAGCAGCTTGACAGGGGTTAAAGAAAAACTGTTTTTT
CASSLTGVKEKLFF
>16|once|NA|TRBV10-3|TRBJ2-1
TGTGCCATCAGTGAGCCAAGTACCCAGCGGAACAATGAGCAGTTCTTC
CAISEPSTQRNNEQFF
>15|NA|TRBD2|TRBV5-1|TRBJ2-7
TGCGCCAGCAGACCGACTAGCGGGAGGGTCTACGAGCAGTACTTC
CASRPTSGRVYEQYF
>16|NA|TRBD2|TRBV5-6|TRBJ2-3
TGTGCCAGCAGCGGGACGGGGCTAGCGGACACAGATACGCAGTATTTT
CASSGTGLADTDTQYF
>15|NA|TRBD1|TRBV2|TRBJ2-5
TGTGCCAGCATGCCGGACAGGGCCCAGGGGGGGACCCAGTACTTC
CASMPDRAQGGTQYF
>13|NA|TRBD1|TRBV6-5|TRBJ2-5
TGTGCCAGCAGGAGGGGACAGAAAGAGACCCAGTACTTC
CASRRGQKETQYF
>14|NA|TRBD1|TRBV6-5|TRBJ1-4
TGTGCCAGCAGTCTCGGGACAGGCCATGAAAAACTGTTTTTT
CASSLGTGHEKLFF
>16|NA|TRBD1|TRBV9|TRBJ2-2
TGTGCCAGCAGCGAGGGGGGACAGGGATTTACCGGGGAGCTGTTTTTT
CASSEGGQGFTGELFF
>12|NA|TRBD1|TRBV28|TRBJ1-2
TGTGCCAGCCTCGGGACAGGCTATGGCTACACCTTC
CASLGTGYGYTF
>15|NA|TRBD1|TRBV19|TRBJ2-7
TGTGCCAGTAGACCGGGACAGGGGACTCCCTACGAGCAGTACTTC
CASRPGQGTPYEQYF
>14|NA|NA|TRBV28|TRBJ2-7
TGTGCCAGCAGTTTAAGTCCCAGCGGCTACGAGCAGTACTTC
CASSLSPSGYEQYF
>13|once|NA|TRBV11-2|TRBJ2-1
TGTGCCAGCAGCTTCATGTCATACAATGAGCAGTTCTTC
CASSFMSYNEQFF
>14|NA|TRBD2|TRBV28|TRBJ2-2
TGTGCCAGCAGTTTCGGGGGGTTCCCCGGGGAGCTGTTTTTT
CASSFGGFPGELFF
>12|NA|NA|TRBV28|TRBJ1-5
TGTGCCAGCACTACCTTGGATCAGCCCCAGCATTTT
CASTTLDQPQHF
>14|NA|TRBD1|TRBV5-1|TRBJ1-6
TGCGCCAGCAGCTTTGACAGGGATGGTTCACCCCTCCACTTT
CASSFDRDGSPLHF
>14|NA|NA|TRBV2|TRBJ2-1
TGTGCCAGCAGACCGGGACTCCGATCCGATGAGCAGTTCTTC
CASRPGLRSDEQFF
>14|NA|NA|TRBV2|TRBJ2-5
TGTGCCAGCAGTGAAGCGCGAGATCAAGAGACCCAGTACTTC
CASSEARDQETQYF
>16|NA|NA|TRBV7-7|TRBJ1-2
TGTGCTAGCAGCTTAAGTAGGCCAGAGGCTAACTATGGCTACACCTTC
CASSLSRPEANYGYTF
>15|NA|NA|TRBV10-3|TRBJ1-4
TGTGCCATCAGTGAGTCTGGCAGGGGTAATGAAAAACTGTTTTTT
CAISESGRGNEKLFF
>16|NA|NA|TRBV12-5|TRBJ1-1
TGTGCTAGTGGTTTAGGGCAGGGGACACTGAACACTGAAGCTTTCTTT
CASGLGQGTLNTEAFF
>16|NA|NA|TRBV5-5|TRBJ2-1
TGTGCCAGCACGCCAATCGAGACTAGTTGGGGGGATGAGCAGTTCTTC
CASTPIETSWGDEQFF
>15|once|TRBD1|TRBV5-6|TRBJ1-6
TGTGCCAGCAGCCTCTGGACAGGGTGGAATTCACCCCTCCACTTT
CASSLWTGWNSPLHF
>17|few|NA|TRBV6-1|TRBJ2-2
TGTGCCAGCAGTGATTCTTCGGGGGGCGTGAACACCGGGGAGCTGTTTTTT
CASSDSSGGVNTGELFF
>16|NA|TRBD1|TRBV2|TRBJ2-3
TGTGCCAGCAGTGACAGACAGGGGGTCAGCACAGATACGCAGTATTTT
CASSDRQGVSTDTQYF
>10|NA|NA|TRBV20-1|TRBJ2-5
TGCAGTGCTGCCAGGGAGACCCAGTACTTC
CSAARETQYF
>15|NA|TRBD2|TRBV13|TRBJ2-1
TGTGCCAGCAGAGATACTAGCGGACCTCTGTATGAGCAGTTCTTC
CASRDTSGPLYEQFF
>13|NA|NA|TRBV28|TRBJ1-1
TGTGCCAGCAGGATTATAGGGGACACTGAAGCTTTCTTT
CASRIIGDTEAFF
>15|NA|NA|TRBV19|TRBJ2-1
TGTGCCAGTAGCAAACAGGGAAGGTCAGGTAATGAGCAGTTCTTC
CASSKQGRSGNEQFF
>16|NA|TRBD2|TRBV9|TRBJ2-3
TGTGCCAGCAGCTCCTCTAGCGGGATGCCGACAGATACGCAGTATTTT
CASSSSSGMPTDTQYF
>16|NA|NA|TRBV18|TRBJ1-3
TGTGCCAGCTCACCAAGAAAGCCCCTCTCTGGAAACACCATATATTTT
CASSPRKPLSGNTIYF
>15|NA|TRBD1|TRBV6-5|TRBJ2-7
TGTGCCAGCAGTCTAACCCGGGACAGAACCTACGAGCAGTACTTC
CASSLTRDRTYEQYF
>13|few|TRBD1|TRBV18|TRBJ2-1
TGTGCCAGCTCACTTAACCGGGACAGGGAGCAGTTCTTC
CASSLNRDREQFF
>14|once|TRBD1|TRBV13|TRBJ1-5
TGTGCCAGCAGCTCTCGACAGGGAAATCAGCCCCAGCATTTT
CASSSRQGNQPQHF
>15|NA|NA|TRBV5-4|TRBJ2-3
TGTGCCAGCAGCAATAGTACTCATCGCACAGATACGCAGTATTTT
CASSNSTHRTDTQYF
>17|NA|TRBD2|TRBV9|TRBJ2-2
TGTGCCAGCAGCGTAGGTACTAGCGGGATGAACACCGGGGAGCTGTTTTTT
CASSVGTSGMNTGELFF
>16|once|NA|TRBV28|TRBJ2-2
TGTGCCAGCAGTTTCAAACAGGGTCGTTTCTCCGGGGAGCTGTTTTTT
CASSFKQGRFSGELFF
>12|NA|NA|TRBV10-3|TRBJ2-7
TGTGCCATCAGTGAGTCAGTGCGCGAGCAGTACTTC
CAISESVREQYF
>14|NA|NA|TRBV7-9|TRBJ2-1
TGTGCCAGCGAACAGGATTTGGGATACAATGAGCAGTTCTTC
CASEQDLGYNEQFF
>15|once|NA|TRBV7-9|TRBJ2-7
TGTGCCAGCAGCTTAGATGGCGGGGCCTCGTACGAGCAGTACTTC
CASSLDGGASYEQYF
>13|NA|TRBD2|TRBV12-3/TRBV12-4|TRBJ2-7
TGTGCCAGTAGCGCGGGAGGGTTCGGCGAGCAGTACTTC
CASSAGGFGEQYF
>15|NA|NA|TRBV23-1|TRBJ1-4
TGCGCCAGCAGTCAATCGAGGAGCCTGGCTGAAAAACTGTTTTTT
CASSQSRSLAEKLFF
>18|NA|NA|TRBV5-1|TRBJ1-4
TGCGCCAGCAGCTTGCAGTTGACAGGAGCTGCAACTAATGAAAAACTGTTTTTT
CASSLQLTGAATNEKLFF
>15|NA|TRBD1|TRBV5-1|TRBJ1-2
TGCGCCAGCAGCCCACCCAGGGGGCAGGGGTATGGCTACACCTTC
CASSPPRGQGYGYTF
>15|NA|NA|TRBV5-4|TRBJ1-1
TGTGCCAGCAGCTCAAGGACAGTAGGTATCGCTGAAGCTTTCTTT
CASSSRTVGIAEAFF
>16|NA|TRBD2|TRBV7-3|TRBJ2-2
TGTGCCAGCAGCTCGACTAGCGGTACGAACACCGGGGAGCTGTTTTTT
CASSSTSGTNTGELFF
>13|NA|TRBD2|TRBV30|TRBJ2-7
TGTGCCGGGGTCCTAGCGGGGCGGGACGAGCAGTACTTC
CAGVLAGRDEQYF
>15|NA|TRBD1|TRBV11-2|TRBJ1-1
TGTGCCAGCAGCTTAGGGGACAGGTTGAACACTGAAGCTTTCTTT
CASSLGDRLNTEAFF
>14|once|TRBD1|TRBV28|TRBJ2-7
TGTGCCAGCACACTCCCGGGGACAGGATACGAGCAGTACTTC
CASTLPGTGYEQYF
>14|NA|NA|TRBV28|TRBJ1-1
TGTGCCAGCAGTTTAGGTCAGTTGAACACTGAAGCTTTCTTT
CASSLGQLNTEAFF
>13|once|NA|TRBV11-3|TRBJ2-2
TGTGCCAGCAGCTTAGGGACTACCGGGGAGCTGTTTTTT
CASSLGTTGELFF
>14|NA|NA|TRBV28|TRBJ1-3
TGTGCCAGCCTCCGGGGGAACCGGGGAAACACCATATATTTT
CASLRGNRGNTIYF
>12|NA|TRBD1|TRBV29-1|TRBJ2-1
TGCAGCGTTAGGGACAGGGACAATGAGCAGTTCTTC
CSVRDRDNEQFF
>10|NA|NA|TRBV20-1|TRBJ2-1
TGCAGTGCTTACGGGGGTGAGCAGTTCTTC
CSAYGGEQFF